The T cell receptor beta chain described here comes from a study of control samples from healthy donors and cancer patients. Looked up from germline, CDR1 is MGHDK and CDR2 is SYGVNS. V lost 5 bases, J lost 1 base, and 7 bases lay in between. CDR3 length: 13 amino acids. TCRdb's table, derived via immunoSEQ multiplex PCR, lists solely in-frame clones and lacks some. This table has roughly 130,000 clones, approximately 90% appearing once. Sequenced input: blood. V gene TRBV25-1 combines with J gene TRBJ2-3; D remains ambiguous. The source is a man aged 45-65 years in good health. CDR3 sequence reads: CASSQKGTDTQYF. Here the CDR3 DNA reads TGTGCCAGCAGTCAGAAAGGCACAGATACGCAGTATTTT.